This entry concerns a single T cell receptor (beta chain). Investigators performed immunoSEQ version v3.0 at survey level. Sequencing was performed with immunoSEQ multiplex PCR; in TCRdb, only in-frame clones are kept and a portion is missing. The sample holds some 11,000 clones, around four fifths seen once. The sample belongs to a study of long-term antiretroviral therapy in people with HIV. Participants living with HIV all received treatment in the United States. Every specimen provided about 0.9-11 million cryopreserved PBMC before DNA extraction took place. V lost 0 bases, J lost 3 bases, and 11 bases lay in between. This CDR3 contains 16 residues. CDR1 and CDR2 from the germline V gene are MGHRA and YSYEKL.

This specimen consisted of unsorted PBMCs, obtained at the start of antiretroviral therapy, before treatment. The V gene is TRBV4-1, the J gene TRBJ2-2; D remains unclear. The source of this sequence is a man younger than 45 with HIV. CDR3 nucleotide sequence: TGCGCCAGCAGCCAAGACCCGGGTCAAGACACCGGGGAGCTGTTTTTT. It translates to CASSQDPGQDTGELFF.